The TCR beta chain under discussion was sequenced for a study of PD-L1 blockade in urothelial cancer. The CDR3 is 16 amino acids. Germline CDR1 is MNHEY and CDR2 is SMNVEV (reference sequence). The ends were cut back, 4 bases at V and 1 base at J, with 16 bases in the middle. TCRdb keeps only in-frame clones here, not all; method: immunoSEQ multiplex PCR. In the table there are over 45,000 clones, roughly 86% of which are singletons. Sequenced material: PBMCs, taken around atezolizumab (anti-PD-L1) treatment. This receptor was taken from a man aged 45-60 years with urothelial cancer. The chain has TRBV27 and TRBJ1-1, with a weak D call TRBD1 (5 bases). The CDR3 DNA reads TGTGCCAGCAGTTCTCGACAGTTGTCAAGGAACACTGAAGCTTTCTTT. It translates to CASSSRQLSRNTEAFF.